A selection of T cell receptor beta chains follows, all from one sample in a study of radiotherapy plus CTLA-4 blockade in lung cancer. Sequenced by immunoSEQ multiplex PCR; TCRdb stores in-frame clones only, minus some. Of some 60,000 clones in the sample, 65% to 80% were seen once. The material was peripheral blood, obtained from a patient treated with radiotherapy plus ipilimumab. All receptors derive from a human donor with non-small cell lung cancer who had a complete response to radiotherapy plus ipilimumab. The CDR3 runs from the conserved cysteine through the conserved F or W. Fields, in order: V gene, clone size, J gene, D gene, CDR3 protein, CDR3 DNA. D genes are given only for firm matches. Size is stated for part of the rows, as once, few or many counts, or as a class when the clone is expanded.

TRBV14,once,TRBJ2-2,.,CASSPRRETGELFF,TGTGCCAGCAGCCCTCGGAGAGAGACCGGGGAGCTGTTTTTT
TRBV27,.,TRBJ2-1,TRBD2,CASSLRAGLAGGPGTYNEQFF,TGTGCCAGCAGTTTAAGAGCTGGACTAGCGGGAGGGCCGGGTACCTACAATGAGCAGTTCTTC
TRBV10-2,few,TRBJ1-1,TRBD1,CASRGQANTEAFF,TGCGCCAGCAGGGGACAGGCGAACACTGAAGCTTTCTTT
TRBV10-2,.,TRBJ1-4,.,CASSEIYRGEKLFF,TGCGCCAGCAGTGAGATCTACCGCGGAGAAAAACTGTTTTTT
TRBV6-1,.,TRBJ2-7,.,CASSEAPAGTRTYEQYF,TGTGCCAGCAGTGAAGCGCCTGCCGGGACACGGACCTACGAGCAGTACTTC
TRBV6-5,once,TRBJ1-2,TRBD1,CASSLDRALGYTF,TGTGCCAGCAGTTTGGACAGGGCGCTGGGCTACACCTTC
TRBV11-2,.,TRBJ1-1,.,CASSRSTGSVEAFF,TGTGCCAGCAGCAGATCGACAGGCAGCGTTGAAGCTTTCTTT
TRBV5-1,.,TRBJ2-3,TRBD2,CASSLRESGRALGADTQYF,TGCGCCAGCAGCTTGAGGGAAAGCGGGAGGGCCCTCGGAGCAGATACGCAGTATTTT
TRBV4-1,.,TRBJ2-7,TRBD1,CASSQGDRGYYEQYF,TGCGCCAGCAGCCAAGGGGACAGGGGGTACTACGAGCAGTACTTC
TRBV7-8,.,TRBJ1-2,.,CASSPANYGYTF,TGTGCCAGCAGCCCCGCGAACTATGGCTACACCTTC
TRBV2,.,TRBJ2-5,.,CASLRTYQETQYF,TGTGCCAGCTTGAGGACTTACCAAGAGACCCAGTACTTC
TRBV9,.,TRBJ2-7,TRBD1,CASSVAGTGGEKSF,TGTGCCAGCAGCGTAGCTGGGACAGGGGGCGAAAAAAGCTTC
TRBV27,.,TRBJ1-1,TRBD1,CASKLQGEGTEAFF,TGTGCCAGCAAGTTACAGGGGGAAGGGACTGAAGCTTTCTTT
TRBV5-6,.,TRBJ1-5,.,CASSPGGAYQPQHF,TGTGCCAGCAGTCCGGGGGGGGCGTATCAGCCCCAGCATTTT
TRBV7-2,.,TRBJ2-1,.,CASSLRQYNEQFF,TGTGCCAGCAGCCTCAGACAGTACAATGAGCAGTTCTTC
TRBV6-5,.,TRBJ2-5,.,CASSPQDKETQYF,TGTGCCAGCAGCCCACAGGATAAAGAGACCCAGTACTTC
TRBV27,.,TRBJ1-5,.,CASSPGLSWSNQPQHF,TGTGCCAGCAGTCCAGGGTTAAGTTGGAGCAATCAGCCCCAGCATTTT
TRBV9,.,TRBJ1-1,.,CASRPQTAIGANTEAFF,TGTGCCAGCAGACCTCAGACAGCTATTGGAGCGAACACTGAAGCTTTCTTT
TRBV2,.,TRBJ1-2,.,CASRQLRKQGPNYGYTF,TGTGCCAGCAGACAACTCAGAAAACAGGGCCCGAACTATGGCTACACCTTC
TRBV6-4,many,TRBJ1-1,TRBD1,CASTASPGQGEAFF,TGTGCCAGCACGGCGTCTCCGGGACAGGGGGAAGCTTTCTTT
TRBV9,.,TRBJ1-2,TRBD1,CASSYEDRGRSNYGYTF,TGTGCCAGCAGCTACGAGGACAGGGGACGCTCTAACTATGGCTACACCTTC
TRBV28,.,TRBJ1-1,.,CASSHRLNTEAFF,TGTGCCAGCAGTCACAGGCTGAACACTGAAGCTTTCTTT
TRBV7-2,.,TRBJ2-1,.,CASSRQGGSNEQFF,TGTGCCAGCAGTCGGCAGGGGGGCTCCAATGAGCAGTTCTTC
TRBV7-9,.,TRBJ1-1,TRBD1,CASSIQGAHPTEAFF,TGTGCCAGCAGCATACAGGGGGCGCATCCCACTGAAGCTTTCTTT
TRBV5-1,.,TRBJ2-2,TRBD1,CASSFLGQGATGELFF,TGCGCCAGCAGCTTTTTGGGACAGGGGGCGACCGGGGAGCTGTTTTTT
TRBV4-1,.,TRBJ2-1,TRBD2,CASSQERRLAGGSYNEQFF,TGCGCCAGCAGCCAAGAGCGTCGGTTAGCGGGAGGGTCCTACAATGAGCAGTTCTTC